This T cell receptor beta chain was obtained from a study of blood T cell repertoires in COVID-19. Study-wide context: The United States, Italy and Spain supplied acute and convalescent COVID-19 samples. Nucleic acid was either cDNA or gDNA, and it came from T cells, B-cell-depleted T cells, or PBMCs.

The authors' processing: Reference gene primer amplification gave estimated nucleated cell counts. Sequencing used immunoSEQ multiplex PCR; TCRdb keeps in-frame clones, though not all of them. Clone size and V and J calls were adopted from that table, with D and trimming inferred from the DNA. The table has about 150,000 clones, 80% to 90% seen once. The CDR3 is 11 amino acids. V was trimmed by 5 bases and J by 3 bases, leaving 4 bases between them. CDR1 and CDR2 from the germline V gene are MDHEN and SYDVKM. Sequencing used peripheral blood. J is TRBJ1-2 and V is TRBV28, with unresolved D. The clonotype originates from a man in his 70s with acute or convalescent COVID-19. CDR3 amino acids: CASSKHYGYTF. The CDR3 DNA follows: TGTGCCAGCAGTAAGCACTATGGCTACACCTTC.